The 4 T cell receptor beta chains presented below share a single source sample, sequenced in a study of blood T cell repertoires in COVID-19. The protocol was immunoSEQ multiplex PCR, while the TCRdb copy is restricted to in-frame clones and leaves out a portion. The sample contains a few hundred thousand clones, nearly 90% of which appear only once. Sequenced: PBMCs or T cells enriched from blood (not recorded which). All receptors come from a woman in her forties or fifties who had been exposed to COVID-19.

The chain has TRBV2 and TRBJ1-5; D possibly corresponds to TRBD1 (6 bases). The CDR3 is 13 residues long. CDR1 is SNHLY, CDR2 FYNNEI, per germline. The ends were cut back, 6 bases at V and 2 bases at J, with 8 bases in the middle. The CDR3 protein is CASSRQGNQPQHF. CDR3 nucleotide sequence: TGTGCCAGCAGCAGACAGGGCAATCAGCCCCAGCATTTT.

CDR3 in amino acids: CAISETGGLNTEAFF. The CDR3 DNA follows: TGTGCCATCAGTGAGACAGGGGGACTGAACACTGAAGCTTTCTTT. The V gene is TRBV10-3, the J gene TRBJ1-1; 8 bases agree with TRBD1. Germline trimming cut 2 bases from V and 0 bases from J; bases unmatched to any gene: 2. Germline lookup yields CDR1 ENHRY and CDR2 SYGVKD. This CDR3 spans 15 amino acids.

The count of this clone is one. The chain is built from TRBV25-1 and TRBJ1-6; D unresolved. The germline V and J ends were trimmed by 4 bases and 13 bases, with 11 bases remaining between them. The CDR3 covers 12 residues. The germline gives CDR1 MGHDK, CDR2 SYGVNS. CDR3 sequence reads: CASSAWPGPLHF. DNA of the CDR3: TGTGCCAGCAGTGCATGGCCGGGGCCCCTCCACTTT.

The rearrangement links TRBV19 to TRBJ2-7, with D possibly matching TRBD1 (6 bases). V dropped 6 bases and J dropped 0 bases, with 12 bases sitting between them. The CDR3 runs 14 residues. Germline values: CDR1 LNHDA, CDR2 SQIVND (reference sequence). The CDR3 here is CASSTWDNSYEQYF. In nucleotides, the CDR3 is TGTGCCAGTAGCACATGGGACAACTCCTACGAGCAGTACTTC.